This T cell receptor (beta chain) was sequenced during a study of T cells in Graves' hyperthyroidism and ophthalmopathy. Germline V gene lookup returns CDR1 MDHEN and CDR2 SYDVKM. This CDR3 has 16 amino acids. The V end lost 4 bases, the J end lost 3 bases, and 18 bases lay between the germline ends. Authors of the study amplified TCR beta CDR3 regions from RNA transcripts. Using the HTBI primer set, a first-round RT-PCR was run on the TCR CDR3. One entry per CDR3 protein results from TCRdb running MiXCR on the multiplex PCR reads. The sample records 190,000 or so distinct CDR3 sequences, 18% being singletons. In this sample, this clonotype turned up many times. The authors deemed Graves' hyperthyroidism stable absent ophthalmopathy progression within 18 months.

The TCR originated in a man between 40 and 49 years old with Graves' hyperthyroidism. Sequencing was performed on blood. V gene TRBV28 combines with J gene TRBJ2-5; D remains ambiguous. This CDR3 is CASSSPRTHSKETQYF. DNA of the CDR3: TGTGCCAGCAGTTCCCCCCGGACGCATTCTAAAGAGACCCAGTACTTC.